This paragraph covers one T cell receptor beta chain sequence. Clones were sequenced by immunoSEQ multiplex PCR, and TCRdb holds only the in-frame ones, with some missing. The sample yields approximately 300,000 clones, roughly 89% seen once. This sample stems from a study of blood T cell repertoires in COVID-19. Overall study context: T cells, B-cell-depleted T cells, or PBMCs supplied cDNA or gDNA.

The participants were between 18 and 89 years old and came from fewer than 25 US areas. The CDR3 loop spans 17 amino acids. Germline V gives CDR1 ENHRY, CDR2 SYGVKD. J gave up 0 bases and V 4 bases, and 8 bases lay outside the gene matches. This sequence originates from a woman aged 18-35 years with acute COVID-19. This sequence joins TRBV10-3 and TRBJ2-3, with 9 positions matching TRBD2. The sample taken for sequencing was PBMCs or T cells enriched from blood (not recorded which). The CDR3: CAISVTSGPASTDTQYF. For the CDR3, the DNA is TGTGCCATCAGTGTGACTAGCGGACCCGCTAGCACAGATACGCAGTATTTT.